This TCR beta chain was found in a study of cytomegalovirus exposure and HLA in healthy donors. PCR was performed using 60 Vbeta and 13 Jbeta primers. Produced via immunoSEQ multiplex PCR; TCRdb's table is partial and in-frame only. The sample includes about 180,000 clones, just under 80% of them seen just once. This clone was recorded a few times. Germline lookup yields CDR1 SGDLS and CDR2 YYNGEE. The V gene end was trimmed by 4 bases and the J gene end by 4 bases; junction bases not matched to a gene: 6. The CDR3 length is 15 residues. The chain joins TRBV9 to TRBJ2-7; 12 bases match TRBD2. Specimen: PBMCs. The clonotype originates from a woman aged 30 to 39 in good health and CMV-seronegative. The DNA of the CDR3 is TGTGCCAGCAGCACCGGGACTAGCGGGTCGTACGAGCAGTACTTC. Protein: CASSTGTSGSYEQYF.